Listed below are T cell receptor beta chains from one sample, sequenced in a study of cytomegalovirus exposure and HLA in healthy donors. Assay used: immunoSEQ multiplex PCR; TCRdb lists only in-frame clones, some missing. This sample carries roughly 97,000 clones, approximately 70% of them seen once, and the ten largest clones take 3% to 4%. The sample taken for sequencing was PBMCs. These receptor sequences come from a man aged 35 to 55 in good health and CMV-seronegative. Both conserved end residues are part of each CDR3. D genes are given only for firm matches. The size entry is marked missing in some rows and otherwise reads once, few, many or a size class.

j_call	v_call	clone_size	d_call	cdr3_nt	cdr3_aa
TRBJ2-7	TRBV6-5	.	TRBD2	TGTGCCAGCGGACGACTAGCGGTGACCTACGAGCAGTACTTC	CASGRLAVTYEQYF
TRBJ1-2	TRBV6-1	few	.	TGTGCCATCTTGGAGATTAACTATGGCTACACCTTC	CAILEINYGYTF
TRBJ2-7	TRBV18	.	.	TGTGCCAGCTCACCACGGGGGGAGTACGAGCAGTACTTC	CASSPRGEYEQYF
TRBJ1-2	TRBV2	many	.	TGTGCCAGCAGTGAAGATGGTCCGGGGTATCTCTATGGCTACACCTTC	CASSEDGPGYLYGYTF
TRBJ2-3	TRBV5-1	.	TRBD2	TGCGCCAGCAGCTTCTATAGCGGGGGGAGCACAGATACGCAGTATTTT	CASSFYSGGSTDTQYF
TRBJ2-1	TRBV29-1	.	.	TGCAGCGTTGCGAACTCGGAGCATGGGGAGCAGTTCTTC	CSVANSEHGEQFF
TRBJ2-2	TRBV19	.	TRBD2	TGTGCCAGTAGAACCAGCGGGACGGTGAACACCGGGGAGCTGTTTTTT	CASRTSGTVNTGELFF
TRBJ2-5	TRBV5-1	few	.	TGCGCCAGCAGCTTGGGAGGTAGCACCCAAGAGACCCAGTACTTC	CASSLGGSTQETQYF
TRBJ2-2	TRBV27	.	.	TGTGCCAGCAGTTTCGAGATTAACACCGGGGAGCTGTTTTTT	CASSFEINTGELFF
TRBJ1-5	TRBV4-1	.	.	TGCGCCAGCAGCCTCGTCCGGGGGTTCAATCAGCCCCAGCATTTT	CASSLVRGFNQPQHF
TRBJ1-4	TRBV7-9	.	TRBD1	TGTGCCAGCAGCCCGGGACAGACATCTAATGAAAAACTGTTTTTT	CASSPGQTSNEKLFF
TRBJ2-1	TRBV5-1	.	TRBD2	TGCGCCAGCAGCTTGACTAGCGGTTACAATGAGCAGTTCTTC	CASSLTSGYNEQFF
TRBJ1-5	TRBV13	.	TRBD1	TGTGCCAGCAGCTTTGGGACAGGGTATCAGCCCCAGCATTTT	CASSFGTGYQPQHF
TRBJ2-7	TRBV19	.	TRBD1	TGTGCCAGTAGTGAGGGGGCAGGCGGACCCTACGAGCAGTACTTC	CASSEGAGGPYEQYF
TRBJ1-2	TRBV18	.	.	TGTGCCAGCTCACCACCGGAGGGTTTCTTTCGAGACTATGGCTACACCTTC	CASSPPEGFFRDYGYTF
TRBJ2-3	TRBV2	.	.	TGTGCCAGCAGTGAAGCCTCCACTGACTGGGATACGCAGTATTTT	CASSEASTDWDTQYF
TRBJ1-5	TRBV6-5	few	TRBD1	TGTGCCAGCAGATCGACAGGGGAGCAGCCCCAGCATTTT	CASRSTGEQPQHF
TRBJ1-4	TRBV2	.	.	TGTGCCAGCAGTGATGGAGGTACAGGGATACTGTTTTTT	CASSDGGTGILFF
TRBJ1-1	TRBV6-6	.	TRBD1	TGTGCCAGCAGTTCGGGACAGGGGGCGCGGGGGACTGAAGCTTTCTTT	CASSSGQGARGTEAFF
TRBJ2-3	TRBV27	.	TRBD2	TGTGCCAGCGGACTAGCGGGGTTTACAGATACGCAGTATTTT	CASGLAGFTDTQYF
TRBJ2-5	TRBV5-6	.	.	TGTGCCAGCAGCCCCGGGACACTGTTATTCCAGTACTTC	CASSPGTLLFQYF
TRBJ2-5	TRBV7-6	.	.	TGTGCCAGCAGCTCCCGTGGTAGCCTTGAGACCCAGTACTTC	CASSSRGSLETQYF